The 18 T cell receptor beta chains reported below all come from one sample, sequenced in a study of T cell repertoires in aging, cancer and after chemotherapy. The template was genomic DNA from peripheral blood, not RNA. Multiplex touch-down PCR with TRB-A/B primers amplified rearranged V-D-J TRB sequences. TCRdb re-derived calls from the multiplex PCR reads in MiXCR, one entry per CDR3 protein. This sample has about 9,000 distinct CDR3 sequences; under 25% occur once, and the top ten carry 12% to 15%. Sequenced: blood. These receptors were collected from a human donor with a blood cancer. The donor label of this sample is uncertain.

This clonotype was seen only a few times. This chain links TRBV20-1 with TRBJ1-5, with D maybe TRBD1 (6 bases). This CDR3 spans 14 amino acids. Trimming shortened V by 5 bases and J by 5 bases, and 16 bases separated the two germline ends. Germline CDR1 DFQATT, CDR2 SNEGSKA (reference sequence). The CDR3 DNA reads TGCAGTGCTCAGGGACCACCAGGGGATCAGCCCCAGCATTTT. It yields the protein CSAQGPPGDQPQHF.

The chain has TRBV20-1 and TRBJ2-5; 10 positions match TRBD1. Per the germline V gene, CDR1 is DFQATT and CDR2 is SNEGSKA (reference sequence). Trimming removed 6 bases from V and 4 bases from J; junction bases left unmatched: 8. The CDR3 spans 14 residues. CDR3 loop: CSALSTGGRETQYF. The DNA for the CDR3 is TGCAGTGCCCTATCGACAGGGGGCCGAGAGACCCAGTACTTC.

By sample share, this clonotype is medium-sized. The genes are TRBV13 and TRBJ2-3; maybe TRBD1 (5 bases). Trimming took 5 bases from V and 2 from J, leaving 17 bases between them. The CDR3 is 16 residues long. The germline gives CDR1 PRHDT, CDR2 FYEKMQ (reference sequence). CDR3 region: CASSLNLGQNTDTQYF. Written as DNA, the CDR3 is TGTGCCAGCAGCCTGAATCTTGGACAAAACACAGATACGCAGTATTTT.

This clonotype is medium-sized (0.01 to 0.1%) within its sample. CDR3 coding DNA: TGTGCCAGCTCACCTTCCGCCCCGCTCCACATTCAGTACTTC. Protein product: CASSPSAPLHIQYF. The V gene is TRBV18, the J gene TRBJ2-4; D not resolved. The germline gives CDR1 KGHSH, CDR2 LQKENI. The V gene lost 3 bases and the J gene lost 8 bases, with 14 bases spanning the gap. This CDR3 region has 14 residues.

This clonotype appeared a few times. The rearrangement links TRBV5-1 to TRBJ2-7, with a tentative D call TRBD1 (5 bases). V lost 2 bases to trimming and J lost 3 bases, with 9 bases between them. CDR3 length equals 13 residues. Germline values: CDR1 SGHRS, CDR2 YFSETQ. DNA for the CDR3: TGCGCCAGCAGCTTTGGTAGGGGCTACGAGCAGTACTTC. It encodes CASSFGRGYEQYF.

In its sample, this clonotype is medium-sized. V usage is TRBV27 and J usage is TRBJ2-7; no definite D call. The germline V gene has CDR1 MNHEY and CDR2 SMNVEV (reference sequence). The CDR3 is made up of 12 amino acids. Trimming took off 5 bases at V and 5 bases at J, with 10 bases between the two ends. The CDR3 DNA follows: TGTGCCAGCAGTCCCCGTGGGAACGAGCAGTACTTC. This encodes CASSPRGNEQYF.

By share, this clonotype ranks as medium-sized. The rearrangement uses TRBV19 and TRBJ2-7; D remains unclear. The CDR3 has 11 amino acids. Germline CDR1 reads LNHDA; CDR2 reads SQIVND (reference sequence). V shed 8 bases and J shed 2 bases, with 7 bases lying between them. The CDR3 loop is CASGQTYEQYF. The DNA of the CDR3 is TGTGCCAGTGGGCAGACCTACGAGCAGTACTTC.

V is TRBV5-1 and J is TRBJ2-5, with 14 positions matching TRBD2. Per the germline V gene, CDR1 is SGHRS and CDR2 is YFSETQ. The trim removed 5 bases at V and 5 bases at J, leaving 5 bases unmatched. The CDR3 sequence is 15 residues long. CDR3 in amino acids: CASRSGTSGSETQYF. The DNA for the CDR3 is TGCGCCAGCAGATCCGGGACTAGCGGGAGTGAGACCCAGTACTTC.

Relative to its sample, this clonotype is medium-sized. The CDR3 protein is CASSLRQGSLYEQYF. CDR3 bases: TGTGCCAGCAGTCTAAGACAGGGATCGCTCTACGAGCAGTACTTC. J is TRBJ2-7 and V is TRBV27; 7 bases are a match to TRBD1. Per the germline V gene, CDR1 is MNHEY and CDR2 is SMNVEV (reference sequence). J lost 3 bases, V lost 5 bases, and 10 bases had no gene match. The CDR3 is 15 amino acids.

This clonotype is labeled medium-sized. The V gene is TRBV19, the J gene TRBJ2-7, with D perhaps TRBD2 (6 bases). Germline CDR1 and CDR2: LNHDA and SQIVND (reference sequence). Between the trimmed V and J ends, which lost 0 bases and 4 bases, there was a span of 13 bases. The CDR3 totals 15 residues. CDR3 nucleotides: TGTGCCAGTAGTATAGATCTCGGGGGACCTTACGAGCAGTACTTC. This sequence encodes CASSIDLGGPYEQYF.

With regard to this clonotype: One base away lies a much larger clone, so this may be a sequencing read error. The chain combines TRBV6-5 with TRBJ2-7, with a weak D call TRBD1 (7 bases). V was trimmed by 0 bases and J by 9 bases, leaving 21 bases between them. This CDR3 comprises 16 residues. In germline, CDR1 is MNHEY, CDR2 SVGAGI. CDR3 amino acids: CASSYSGGGTSDVQYF. CDR3 bases: TGTGCCAGCAGTTACTCAGGAGGGGGCACCTCCGACGTGCAGTACTTC.

By share of the sample, this clonotype is medium-sized. The chain carries TRBV6-5 and TRBJ2-1; D tentatively reads TRBD1 or TRBD2 (5 bases each). This CDR3 spans 16 amino acids. V gave up 0 bases and J gave up 4 bases, with 13 bases separating them. From germline, CDR1 is MNHEY and CDR2 SVGAGI. The DNA of the CDR3 is TGTGCCAGCAGTTACTCGACAGCGGAACCTTACAATGAGCAGTTCTTC. It codes for CASSYSTAEPYNEQFF.

In DNA, the CDR3 is TGTGCCAGTAGGGACCGGGACAGGGTAACCTACGAGCAGTACTTC. It yields the protein CASRDRDRVTYEQYF. This chain uses TRBV19 with TRBJ2-7; 9 bases align to TRBD1. This CDR3 spans 15 amino acids. Germline V gene sequence: CDR1 LNHDA, CDR2 SQIVND (reference sequence). J lost 2 bases, V lost 6 bases, and 8 bases had no gene match. The full variable domain, completed using reference TRBV19 and TRBJ2-7, is DGGITQSPKYLFRKEGQNVTLSCEQNLNHDAMYWYRQDPGQGLRLIYYSQIVNDFQKGDIAEGYSVSREKKESFPLTVTSAQKNPTAFYLCASRDRDRVTYEQYFGPGTRLTVT.

Only a few counts were recorded for this clonotype. V usage is TRBV7-6 and J usage is TRBJ2-2; TRBD2 aligns across 10 bases. Germline V gene sequence: CDR1 SGHVS, CDR2 FNYEAQ. The CDR3 runs to 17 residues. Trimming removed 5 bases from V and 3 bases from J; junction bases left unmatched: 9. The CDR3 nucleotides are TGTGCCAGCAGCACCGCCACTAGCGGGAAATACACCGGGGAGCTGTTTTTT. Translation: CASSTATSGKYTGELFF.

V usage is TRBV20-1 and J usage is TRBJ2-1; D is unresolved. This CDR3 region has 14 residues. V dropped 3 bases and J dropped 1 base, with 10 bases sitting between them. Germline-derived CDR1 and CDR2 are DFQATT and SNEGSKA (reference sequence). This chain's CDR3 is CSARAAASYNEQFF. CDR3 DNA sequence: TGCAGTGCTAGGGCGGCAGCTTCCTACAATGAGCAGTTCTTC.

In DNA form, the CDR3 reads TGCAGTGCTAGAGATCGACGTACGACCTACGAGCAGTACTTC. Protein sequence: CSARDRRTTYEQYF. This chain joins TRBV20-1 and TRBJ2-7; D gene uncertain. CDR3 length: 14 amino acids. Germline loops: CDR1 DFQATT, CDR2 SNEGSKA (reference sequence). V was shortened by 0 bases and J by 2 bases, with 11 bases between the two germline ends.

V usage is TRBV11-3 and J usage is TRBJ1-3, with D perhaps TRBD1 (6 bases). The CDR3 contains 15 residues. Germline lookup yields CDR1 SGHNT and CDR2 YENEEA. Trimming took 5 bases from V and 2 from J, leaving 13 bases between them. This chain's CDR3 is CASSPGQGPGNTIYF. CDR3 coding DNA: TGTGCCAGCAGCCCAGGGCAGGGGCCTGGAAACACCATATATTTT.

Only a few counts were recorded for this clonotype. V gene TRBV19 combines with J gene TRBJ1-1; the match to TRBD1 covers 10 bases. Per the germline V gene, CDR1 is LNHDA and CDR2 is SQIVND (reference sequence). Losses at the gene ends were 6 bases for V and 1 base for J; bases not matched to a gene: 5. The CDR3 runs to 15 residues. The CDR3 region has the DNA TGTGCCAGTAGAATCCGGGACAGGGGGAACACTGAAGCTTTCTTT. Amino acid sequence: CASRIRDRGNTEAFF.